This T cell receptor beta chain was observed in a study of long-term antiretroviral therapy in people with HIV. Study-level points and caveats: ART preceded a rise in diversity that nonetheless stayed lower than in transplant donor controls. Within the repertoire, clones expanded before ART were dominant at all time points.

Points on this clone: Antigen unknown.

Trimming took 6 bases from V and 8 from J, leaving 10 bases between them. This CDR3 comprises 11 residues. From germline, CDR1 is SEHNR and CDR2 FQNEAQ (reference sequence). At the survey level, the v3.0 immunoSEQ assay was run. TCRdb keeps only in-frame clones here, not all; method: immunoSEQ multiplex PCR. There are some 28,000 clones in the sample; roughly 90% occur only once, and 4% to 5.5% lies in the top ten. The chain employs TRBV7-9 and TRBJ1-2; D is perhaps TRBD1 (5 bases). This clonotype originated in a middle-aged woman with HIV. Sequencing used unsorted PBMCs, obtained 5.2 years after starting antiretroviral therapy. The CDR3 reads CASSTGIGYTF. The CDR3 nucleotides read TGTGCCAGCAGTACAGGAATCGGCTACACCTTC.